Reported below is one T cell receptor beta chain. Its antigen is not identified. Other DNA sequences within the sample encode an identical CDR3. Measured with immunoSEQ multiplex PCR; TCRdb has only the in-frame clones, and not every one. In the table there are under 200,000 clones, roughly 91% of which are singletons. These data originate in a study of T cell responses to AZD1222 COVID-19 vaccine. Study-wide findings and caveats: The donor group comprised mostly white British people and more females; the analysis possibly underestimated clonal diversity. Only a handful of people who got AZD1222 tested seropositive at baseline. Repertoire sampling was restricted to post-peak T cell response timepoints.

The CDR3 is made up of 14 amino acids. Germline loops: CDR1 MDHEN, CDR2 SYDVKM. Trimming left V 4 bases short and J 5 bases short, with 14 bases between. The receptor's source is an adult who received the AZD1222 COVID-19 vaccine. The chain joins TRBV28 to TRBJ2-5; D is possibly TRBD2 (7 bases). The sequencing here drew on peripheral blood, taken 28 days after the second AZD1222 dose. CDR3 sequence (DNA): TGTGCCAGCAGTTCTGGGGGGGCCCGGGAGACCCAGTACTTC. This encodes CASSSGGARETQYF.